This T cell receptor (beta chain) was identified in a study of blood T cells in healthy people across ages. The length of the CDR3 is 13 residues. Germline V gives CDR1 SGHRS, CDR2 YFSETQ. General study findings and limits: A greater number of naive CD4+ cells and higher diversity distinguished long-lived donors from aged donors.

Together with a sample-barcoded 5' primer, a J-beta primer mix was included in a second PCR lasting roughly 7 to 11 cycles. Each cDNA molecule was tagged by a template-switch adaptor that had 12 random nucleotides. TCRdb fed the 5' RACE reads into MiXCR, producing one record per CDR3 protein. Among about 800,000 distinct CDR3 sequences listed, around a quarter were seen once. Isolation of PBMCs gave at least 7 million cells per sample. This clonotype was seen only once. The target antigen is unknown. A junction end diverges from the germline sequence, so it may reflect a read error. This sample also belongs to another study, concerning T cells of mothers and their children. That work adds: Slightly higher overlap, not significant, was seen in related mother-child pairs than in unrelated pairs.

The sequencing input was blood. J is TRBJ2-3 and V is TRBV5-1, with D unresolved. This receptor was identified in a boy under 18 in good health. CDR3 amino acids: CASSSPNEDMQYF. DNA for the CDR3: TGCGCCAGCAGCTCCCCGAACGAAGATATGCAGTATTTT.